The 20 T cell receptor beta chains below all came from one sample that was sequenced in a study of shared clonotypes between healthy human individuals. Selected positively for CCR7 and CD45RO-negative, naive CD8 cells excluded terminally differentiated effector memory CD45RA+ cells. Using immunoSEQ multiplex PCR, the repertoire was profiled, and TCRdb retains in-frame clones only, with some absent. This sample yields hundreds of thousands of clones, of which 85% to 95% are seen a single time; nearly 25% belongs to the top ten. Sequences were obtained from naive CD8+ T cells sorted from blood. The origin of the receptors is a man younger than 40 in good health.

CDR3 sequence reads: CASSPLQGRGDDEQFF. The CDR3 DNA is TGTGCCAGCTCACCACTTCAAGGGAGGGGGGATGATGAGCAGTTCTTC. The chain links TRBV18 to TRBJ2-1, with a tentative D call TRBD2 (7 bases). CDR1 and CDR2 (germline): KGHSH, LQKENI. The CDR3 extends over 16 amino acids. Trimming left V 1 base short and J 8 bases short, with 18 bases between.

The rearrangement uses TRBV19 and TRBJ2-7, with D possibly matching TRBD1 (6 bases). V shed 1 base and J shed 2 bases, with 12 bases lying between them. The CDR3 is made up of 15 amino acids. Germline V gene data show CDR1 as LNHDA and CDR2 as SQIVND (reference sequence). The CDR3 DNA sequence: TGTGCCAGTAGTATAGCGAGGGACACGGCCTACGAGCAGTACTTC. Amino acid sequence: CASSIARDTAYEQYF.

In nucleotides, the CDR3 is TGTGCCAGCAGCAGAGTCGGGAGATCCGGGGAGCTGTTTTTT. Translation: CASSRVGRSGELFF. The gene calls are TRBV7-9 and TRBJ2-2, with a tentative D call TRBD2 (6 bases). CDR3 size: 14 residues. Looked up from germline, CDR1 is SEHNR and CDR2 is FQNEAQ (reference sequence). Trimming stripped 5 bases from V and 6 bases from J, with 13 bases between.

The chain links TRBV27 to TRBJ2-6; TRBD2 matches 7 bases. With V trimmed by 8 bases and J by 0 bases, 1 base remained unmatched. The germline V gene has CDR1 MNHEY and CDR2 SMNVEV (reference sequence). The CDR3 loop spans 14 amino acids. CDR3: CASGDYSGANVLTF. The CDR3 coding sequence is TGTGCCAGCGGGGACTACTCTGGGGCCAACGTCCTGACTTTC.

This rearrangement joins TRBV5-5 to TRBJ2-6, with D unresolved. Germline CDR1 reads SGHKS; CDR2 reads YYEKEE (reference sequence). The length of the CDR3 is 15 residues. V was trimmed by 4 bases and J by 4 bases, leaving 12 bases between them. The CDR3 DNA reads TGTGCCAGCAGCCTTCTTAGGAACGGGGCCAACGTCCTGACTTTC. This sequence encodes CASSLLRNGANVLTF.

The chain uses TRBV19 and TRBJ2-3; 10 positions agree with TRBD2. CDR3 length: 15 residues. CDR1 is LNHDA, CDR2 SQIVND, per germline (reference sequence). The junction had 5 bases not matched to a gene; V was cut back by 3 bases and J by 5 bases. The CDR3 region is CASSILAGVVDTQYF. As DNA, the CDR3 is TGTGCCAGTAGTATTCTAGCGGGAGTGGTAGATACGCAGTATTTT.

This clone has only one observation. The rearrangement joins TRBV13 to TRBJ2-1, with a tentative D call TRBD1 (6 bases). V was clipped by 0 bases and J by 0 bases, with 18 bases between them. Germline CDR1 reads PRHDT; CDR2 reads FYEKMQ (reference sequence). The CDR3 spans 19 residues. This CDR3 is CASSLGQGSRSGSYNEQFF. CDR3 DNA: TGTGCCAGCAGCTTAGGACAGGGCTCTAGGTCAGGCTCCTACAATGAGCAGTTCTTC.

This chain uses TRBV13 with TRBJ2-4; 7 positions agree with TRBD2. The CDR3 length is 16 residues. The trim removed 6 bases at V and 1 base at J, leaving 9 bases unmatched. Germline V gene data show CDR1 as PRHDT and CDR2 as FYEKMQ (reference sequence). The CDR3 spells CASSYTGGPAKNIQYF. The CDR3 nucleotides are TGTGCCAGCAGTTACACGGGAGGCCCGGCCAAAAACATTCAGTACTTC.

J is TRBJ2-2 and V is TRBV7-2, with 15 bases fitting TRBD2. Trimming took 5 bases from V and 7 from J; bases not matched to a gene: 2. Germline V gene lookup returns CDR1 SGHTA and CDR2 FQGNSA. This CDR3 comprises 15 residues. CDR3 sequence: CASSLGLAGGGELFF. The CDR3 DNA is TGTGCCAGCAGCCTGGGACTAGCGGGAGGCGGGGAGCTGTTTTTT.

V usage is TRBV4-2 and J usage is TRBJ1-1; 12 bases match TRBD1. The CDR3 loop spans 18 amino acids. CDR1 is LGHNA, CDR2 YNFKEQ, per germline. V shed 3 bases and J 4 bases; nucleotides not matched to a gene: 12. In DNA form, the CDR3 reads TGTGCCAGCAGCCAGGCCGGGACAGGGGGCGTAATCACCACTGAAGCTTTCTTT. Translation gives CASSQAGTGGVITTEAFF.

J is TRBJ2-1 and V is TRBV6-5; the D gene is possibly TRBD2 (5 bases). V lost 6 bases and J 9 bases, leaving 15 bases between the germline ends. CDR3 length equals 13 residues. From germline, CDR1 is MNHEY and CDR2 SVGAGI. The CDR3 here is CASSGELRGEQFF. The CDR3 DNA reads as TGTGCCAGCAGCGGGGAATTGAGAGGTGAGCAGTTCTTC.

The rearrangement links TRBV5-1 to TRBJ2-3, with D unresolved. V gave up 0 bases and J gave up 2 bases, with 4 bases separating them. Germline-derived CDR1 and CDR2 are SGHRS and YFSETQ. This CDR3 has 13 residues. The CDR3 DNA is TGCGCCAGCAGCTTGGAGTACACAGATACGCAGTATTTT. Translating gives CASSLEYTDTQYF.

The chain is built from TRBV11-3 and TRBJ2-7; perhaps D is TRBD1 or TRBD2 (5 bases each). The germline gives CDR1 SGHNT, CDR2 YENEEA. The CDR3 contains 14 residues. The germline V and J ends were trimmed by 0 bases and 7 bases, with 13 bases remaining between them. In DNA, the CDR3 is TGTGCCAGCAGCTTAGAGGGGACCCCCAGAGAGCAGTACTTC. Residues: CASSLEGTPREQYF.

This clone was picked up one time. V and J are TRBV7-7 and TRBJ2-5; 9 bases are shared with TRBD1. The CDR3 loop spans 15 amino acids. Germline lookup yields CDR1 SSHAT and CDR2 FNYEAQ (reference sequence). J gave up 5 bases and V 2 bases, and 6 bases lay outside the gene matches. In nucleotides, the CDR3 is TGTGCCAGCAGCTTACGGACAGGGGTGAGGGAGACCCAGTACTTC. Translating it yields CASSLRTGVRETQYF.

The count of this clone is one. The rearrangement links TRBV6-5 to TRBJ2-5; weak D call: TRBD1 (6 bases). The CDR3 is 15 residues long. Looked up from germline, CDR1 is MNHEY and CDR2 is SVGAGI. Trimming cost V 2 bases and J 1 base, with 11 bases left between them. In DNA, the CDR3 is TGTGCCAGCAGTTACGACCAGACAGGCCAAGAGACCCAGTACTTC. This translates into CASSYDQTGQETQYF.

The chain has TRBV27 and TRBJ2-7, with 8 bases identical to TRBD2. The CDR3 runs 17 residues. Trimming took 3 bases from V and 3 from J; bases not matched to a gene: 13. CDR1 is MNHEY, CDR2 SMNVEV, per germline (reference sequence). The DNA of the CDR3 is TGTGCCAGCAGTTTGGGTCCAGCGGGAGTCTCAATCTACGAGCAGTACTTC. Its translation is CASSLGPAGVSIYEQYF.

V usage is TRBV19 and J usage is TRBJ2-1; no firm D call. Between the trimmed V and J ends, which lost 3 bases and 5 bases, there was a span of 11 bases. There are 14 residues in the CDR3. Germline CDR1 reads LNHDA; CDR2 reads SQIVND (reference sequence). The CDR3 reads CASSIVGLNNEQFF. CDR3 bases: TGTGCCAGTAGTATTGTTGGTTTAAACAATGAGCAGTTCTTC.

V is TRBV7-9 and J is TRBJ2-7; weak D call: TRBD2 (6 bases). The germline gives CDR1 SEHNR, CDR2 FQNEAQ (reference sequence). The CDR3 loop spans 14 amino acids. Trimming cost V 5 bases and J 0 bases, with 11 bases left between them. The CDR3, as DNA: TGTGCCAGCAGCGGAGGCGGGGTCTCCTACGAGCAGTACTTC. Its translation is CASSGGGVSYEQYF.

The chain couples TRBV11-1 to TRBJ2-3; 8 nucleotides align to TRBD1. Unmatched junction bases numbered 12, after V lost 5 bases and J lost 5 bases. The CDR3 spans 16 residues. Germline CDR1 reads SGHAT; CDR2 reads FQDESV (reference sequence). CDR3 amino acids: CASSGRRQGLIDTQYF. The CDR3, as DNA: TGTGCCAGCAGCGGTAGACGACAGGGGTTAATAGATACGCAGTATTTT.

The chain carries TRBV30 and TRBJ2-7; 8 nucleotides agree with TRBD1. Germline V gene sequence: CDR1 GTSNPN, CDR2 SVGIG (reference sequence). The CDR3 is 13 amino acids. After removal of 3 bases from V and 0 bases from J, the junction contained 1 base not matched to a gene. DNA of the CDR3: TGTGCCTGGAGCCAGGGGGCCTCCTACGAGCAGTACTTC. Translated, it gives CAWSQGASYEQYF.